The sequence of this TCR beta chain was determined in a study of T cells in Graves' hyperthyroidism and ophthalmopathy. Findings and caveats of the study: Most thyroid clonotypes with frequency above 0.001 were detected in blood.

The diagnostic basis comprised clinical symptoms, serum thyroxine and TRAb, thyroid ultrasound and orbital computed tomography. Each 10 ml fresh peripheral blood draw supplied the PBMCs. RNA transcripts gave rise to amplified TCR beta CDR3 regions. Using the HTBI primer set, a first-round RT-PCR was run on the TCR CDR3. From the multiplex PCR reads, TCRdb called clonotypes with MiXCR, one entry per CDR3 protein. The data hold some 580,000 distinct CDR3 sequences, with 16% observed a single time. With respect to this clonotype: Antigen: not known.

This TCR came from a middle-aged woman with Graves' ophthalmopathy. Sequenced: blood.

The CDR3 sequence: CASTAQSGTNEKLFF. In DNA, the CDR3 is TGTGCCAGTACCGCCCAATCGGGAACTAATGAAAAACTGTTTTTT. The chain uses TRBV19 and TRBJ1-4, with no clear D. CDR1 is LNHDA and CDR2 is SQIVND in the germline V gene (reference sequence). The CDR3 covers 15 residues. Trimming pared 7 bases from V and 1 base from J, leaving 13 bases between.